The clone carrying this T cell receptor (beta chain) was seen at least ten times. Its antigen is undetermined. The team produced cDNA through 5'RACE using 10-nucleotide random UMIs. TCRdb itself ran the 5' RACE reads through MiXCR, one entry per CDR3 protein. This table has tens of thousands of distinct CDR3 sequences, about 13% appearing once. The data were taken from a study of neurological immune-mediated disorders. Overall study findings and caveats: No sharing of CDR3 amino acid sequences was observed among expanded clones across subjects, suggesting private repertoires in all groups. HTLV-1-associated myelopathy had the most TCR clonal expansion, whereas multiple sclerosis had the least (lower than in healthy controls).

This receptor was taken from a woman aged 55-69 years with HTLV-1-associated myelopathy (HAM/TSP). The sequenced sample consisted of PBMCs.

CDR3: CASSFSGTGDTDTQYF. As DNA, the CDR3 is TGTGCCAGCAGCTTCTCGGGGACAGGGGACACAGATACGCAGTATTTT. The chain couples TRBV27 to TRBJ2-3; the match to TRBD1 covers 10 bases. Germline CDR1 and CDR2: MNHEY and SMNVEV (reference sequence). CDR3 size: 16 residues. J was trimmed by 2 bases and V by 6 bases; bases with no gene match: 8.